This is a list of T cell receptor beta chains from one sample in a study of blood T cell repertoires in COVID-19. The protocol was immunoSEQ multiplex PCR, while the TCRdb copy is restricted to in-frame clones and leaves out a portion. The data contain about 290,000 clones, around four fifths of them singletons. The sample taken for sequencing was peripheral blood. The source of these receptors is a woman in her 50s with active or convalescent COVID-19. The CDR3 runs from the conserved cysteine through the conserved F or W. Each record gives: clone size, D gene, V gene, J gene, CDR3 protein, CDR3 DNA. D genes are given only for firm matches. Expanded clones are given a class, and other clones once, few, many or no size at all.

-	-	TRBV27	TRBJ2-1	CASSLAEAYSYNEQFF	TGTGCCAGCAGTTTAGCTGAAGCGTACTCCTACAATGAGCAGTTCTTC
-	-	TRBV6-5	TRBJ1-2	CASSPGQYGYTF	TGTGCCAGCAGCCCCGGACAGTATGGCTACACCTTC
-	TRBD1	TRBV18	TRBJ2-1	CASSPKGQAYNEQFF	TGTGCCAGCTCACCAAAGGGACAGGCTTACAATGAGCAGTTCTTC
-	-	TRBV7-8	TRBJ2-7	CASKLSGPYEQYF	TGTGCCAGCAAACTGAGCGGACCCTACGAGCAGTACTTC
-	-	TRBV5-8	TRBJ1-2	CASSLGHRRHYGYTF	TGTGCCAGCAGCTTGGGACATAGAAGGCACTATGGCTACACCTTC
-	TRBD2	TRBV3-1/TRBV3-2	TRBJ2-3	CASSHREDFTDTQYF	TGTGCCAGCAGCCATCGGGAGGACTTCACAGATACGCAGTATTTT
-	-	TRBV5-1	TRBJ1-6	CASSLDPGWNSPLHF	TGCGCCAGCAGCTTGGATCCAGGGTGGAATTCACCCCTCCACTTT
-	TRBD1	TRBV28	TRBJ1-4	CASSTPDRGLGEKLFF	TGTGCCAGCAGTACCCCGGACAGGGGACTCGGGGAAAAACTGTTTTTT
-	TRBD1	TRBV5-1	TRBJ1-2	CASSLVVRGRGYTF	TGCGCCAGCAGCTTGGTTGTCAGGGGGCGAGGCTACACCTTC
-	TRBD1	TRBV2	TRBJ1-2	CASSLSTGGAGGYTF	TGTGCCAGCAGCCTCTCTACAGGGGGCGCGGGTGGCTACACCTTC
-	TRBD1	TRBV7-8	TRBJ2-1	CASSPDRDTYNEQFF	TGTGCCAGCAGCCCAGACAGGGACACCTACAATGAGCAGTTCTTC
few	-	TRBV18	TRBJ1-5	CASSPQSYSNQPQHF	TGTGCCAGCTCACCGCAGTCTTATAGCAATCAGCCCCAGCATTTT
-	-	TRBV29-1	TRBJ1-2	CSVTGGSYGYTF	TGCAGCGTAACCGGGGGGTCCTATGGCTACACCTTC
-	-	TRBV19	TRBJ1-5	CASTKGDQPQHF	TGTGCCAGTACCAAAGGGGATCAGCCCCAGCATTTT
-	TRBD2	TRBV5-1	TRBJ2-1	CASSHRLAGGPREQFF	TGCGCCAGCAGCCACCGACTAGCGGGAGGGCCAAGAGAGCAGTTCTTC
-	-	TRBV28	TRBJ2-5	CASSLLRGAETQYF	TGTGCCAGCAGTTTACTACGGGGGGCAGAGACCCAGTACTTC
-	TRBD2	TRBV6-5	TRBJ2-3	CASRIAGGGSDTQYF	TGTGCCAGCAGGATAGCGGGAGGGGGGTCAGATACGCAGTATTTT
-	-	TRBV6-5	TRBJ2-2	CASSFETTNTGELFF	TGTGCCAGCAGTTTCGAGACTACGAACACCGGGGAGCTGTTTTTT
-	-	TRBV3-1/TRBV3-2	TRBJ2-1	CASLARGNEQFF	TGTGCCAGCCTCGCAAGGGGGAATGAGCAGTTCTTC
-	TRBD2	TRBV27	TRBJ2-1	CASSSLAVYNEQFF	TGTGCCAGCAGTTCTCTAGCGGTATACAATGAGCAGTTCTTC
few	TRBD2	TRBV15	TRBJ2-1	CATSRDGEGEHNEQFF	TGTGCCACCAGCAGAGATGGGGAGGGAGAGCACAATGAGCAGTTCTTC
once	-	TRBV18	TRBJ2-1	CASSRSSIYNEQFF	TGTGCCAGCTCACGCTCTAGCATCTACAATGAGCAGTTCTTC
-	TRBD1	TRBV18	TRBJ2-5	CASSPSRDSQETQYF	TGTGCCAGCTCACCTTCAAGGGACAGTCAAGAGACCCAGTACTTC
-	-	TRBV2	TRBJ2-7	CASRVTSFAPEQYF	TGTGCCAGCAGGGTGACTAGTTTCGCTCCCGAGCAGTACTTC
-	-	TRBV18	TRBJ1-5	CASSPGISNQPQHF	TGTGCCAGCTCACCTGGCATTAGCAATCAGCCCCAGCATTTT
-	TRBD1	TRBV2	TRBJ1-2	CASRGTGWPYGYTF	TGTGCCAGCAGGGGGACAGGGTGGCCCTATGGCTACACCTTC
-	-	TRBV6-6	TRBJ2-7	CASSYPPGEQYF	TGTGCCAGCAGTTACCCCCCCGGCGAGCAGTACTTC
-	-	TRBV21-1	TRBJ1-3	CASSKSITPTHRGNTIYF	TGTGCCAGCAGCAAATCTATCACTCCGACACACAGGGGAAACACCATATATTTT
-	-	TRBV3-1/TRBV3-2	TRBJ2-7	CASSPQRAPYGEQYF	TGTGCCAGCAGCCCCCAGCGGGCGCCCTACGGCGAGCAGTACTTC
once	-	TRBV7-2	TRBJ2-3	CASSLYGTQYF	TGTGCCAGCAGCTTGTACGGTACGCAGTATTTT
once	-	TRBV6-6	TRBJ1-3	CASSQTPSSGNTIYF	TGTGCCAGCAGCCAGACACCAAGCTCTGGAAACACCATATATTTT
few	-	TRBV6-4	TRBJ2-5	CASSETLSGGTQYF	TGTGCCAGCAGTGAGACTCTGTCCGGTGGGACCCAGTACTTC
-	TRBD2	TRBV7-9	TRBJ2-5	CASSRGLALETQYF	TGTGCCAGCAGCCGGGGACTAGCTTTAGAGACCCAGTACTTC
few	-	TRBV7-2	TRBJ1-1	CASSPQGRRTEAFF	TGTGCCAGCAGTCCACAGGGCAGGAGGACTGAAGCTTTCTTT
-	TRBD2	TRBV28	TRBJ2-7	CASNPSSLATYEQYF	TGTGCCAGCAACCCCTCTTCACTAGCGACCTACGAGCAGTACTTC
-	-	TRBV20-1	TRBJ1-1	CSVDRNTEAFF	TGCAGTGTTGACAGGAACACTGAAGCTTTCTTT
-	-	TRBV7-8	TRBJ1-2	CASSPWPRSTSNYGYTF	TGTGCCAGCAGCCCCTGGCCACGCTCCACCTCGAACTATGGCTACACCTTC
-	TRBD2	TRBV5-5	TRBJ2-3	CASSLSGEPTDTQYF	TGTGCCAGCAGCCTTAGCGGGGAACCCACAGATACGCAGTATTTT
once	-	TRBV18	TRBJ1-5	CASSPAAPQPQHF	TGTGCCAGCTCACCCGCGGCGCCTCAGCCCCAGCATTTT
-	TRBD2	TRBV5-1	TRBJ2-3	CASRWTSGRYLTDTQYF	TGCGCCAGCAGATGGACTAGCGGGAGGTACCTCACAGATACGCAGTATTTT
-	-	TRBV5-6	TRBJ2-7	CASSLAGWSGIPYEQYF	TGTGCCAGCAGCTTGGCCGGCTGGAGCGGTATACCCTACGAGCAGTACTTC
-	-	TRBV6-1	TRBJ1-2	CASSESPGNGYTF	TGTGCCAGCAGTGAATCCCCAGGGAATGGCTACACCTTC
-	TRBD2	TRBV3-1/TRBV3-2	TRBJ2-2	CASSPGRWLAANTGELFF	TGTGCCAGCAGCCCCGGGAGGTGGCTAGCGGCAAACACCGGGGAGCTGTTTTTT
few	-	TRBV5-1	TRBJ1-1	CASSLVPGSNTEAFF	TGCGCCAGCAGCTTGGTTCCAGGGTCGAACACTGAAGCTTTCTTT
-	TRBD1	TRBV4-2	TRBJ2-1	CASSQGQGASYNEQFF	TGTGCCAGCAGCCAAGGTCAGGGGGCCTCCTACAATGAGCAGTTCTTC